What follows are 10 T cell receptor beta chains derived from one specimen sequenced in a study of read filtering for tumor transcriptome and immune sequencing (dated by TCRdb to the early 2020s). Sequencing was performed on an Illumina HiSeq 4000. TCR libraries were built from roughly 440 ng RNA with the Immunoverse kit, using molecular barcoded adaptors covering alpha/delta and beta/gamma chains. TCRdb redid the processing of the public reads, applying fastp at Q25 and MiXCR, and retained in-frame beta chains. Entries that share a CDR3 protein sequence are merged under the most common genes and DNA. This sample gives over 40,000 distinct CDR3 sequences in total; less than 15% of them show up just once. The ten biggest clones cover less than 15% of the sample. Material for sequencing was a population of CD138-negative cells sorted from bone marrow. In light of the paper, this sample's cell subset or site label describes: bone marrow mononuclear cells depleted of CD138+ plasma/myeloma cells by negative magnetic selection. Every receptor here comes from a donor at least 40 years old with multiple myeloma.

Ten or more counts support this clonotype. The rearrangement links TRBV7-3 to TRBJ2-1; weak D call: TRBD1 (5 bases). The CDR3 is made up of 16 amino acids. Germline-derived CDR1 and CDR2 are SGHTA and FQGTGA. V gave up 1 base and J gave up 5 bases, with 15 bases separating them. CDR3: CASSLSGAGGNNEQFF. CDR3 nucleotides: TGTGCCAGCAGCTTAAGTGGGGCTGGCGGAAACAATGAGCAGTTCTTC.

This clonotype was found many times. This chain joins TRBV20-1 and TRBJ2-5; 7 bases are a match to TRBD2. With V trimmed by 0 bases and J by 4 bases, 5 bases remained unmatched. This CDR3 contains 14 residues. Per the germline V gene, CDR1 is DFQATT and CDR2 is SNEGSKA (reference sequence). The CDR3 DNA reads TGCAGTGCTAGAGATCTTCGCGGGAGAGAGACCCAGTACTTC. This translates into CSARDLRGRETQYF.

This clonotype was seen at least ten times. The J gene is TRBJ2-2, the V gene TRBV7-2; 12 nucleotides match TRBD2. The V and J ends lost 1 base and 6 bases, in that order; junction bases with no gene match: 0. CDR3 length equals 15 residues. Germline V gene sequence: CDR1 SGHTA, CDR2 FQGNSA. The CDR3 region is CASSLGLAGAGELFF. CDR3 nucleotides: TGTGCCAGCAGCTTAGGACTAGCGGGGGCCGGGGAGCTGTTTTTT.

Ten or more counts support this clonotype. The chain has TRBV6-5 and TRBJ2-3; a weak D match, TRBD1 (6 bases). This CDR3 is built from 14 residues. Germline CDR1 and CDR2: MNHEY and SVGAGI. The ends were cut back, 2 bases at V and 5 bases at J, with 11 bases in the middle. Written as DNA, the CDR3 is TGTGCCAGCAGTTACACAGGGAATGGAGATACGCAGTATTTT. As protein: CASSYTGNGDTQYF.

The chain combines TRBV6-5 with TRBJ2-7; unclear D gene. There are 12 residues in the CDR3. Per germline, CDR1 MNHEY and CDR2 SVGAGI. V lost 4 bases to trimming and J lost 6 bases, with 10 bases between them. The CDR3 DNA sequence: TGTGCCAGCAGTTCTCTTCGCCGCGAGCAGTACTTC. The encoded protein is CASSSLRREQYF.

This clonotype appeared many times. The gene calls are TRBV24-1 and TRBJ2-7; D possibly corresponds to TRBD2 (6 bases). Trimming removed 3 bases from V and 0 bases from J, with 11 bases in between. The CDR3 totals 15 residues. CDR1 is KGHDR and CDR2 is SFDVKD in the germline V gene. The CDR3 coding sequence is TGTGCCACCAGTGATCCGACTAGGCCCTCCTACGAGCAGTACTTC. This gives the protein CATSDPTRPSYEQYF.

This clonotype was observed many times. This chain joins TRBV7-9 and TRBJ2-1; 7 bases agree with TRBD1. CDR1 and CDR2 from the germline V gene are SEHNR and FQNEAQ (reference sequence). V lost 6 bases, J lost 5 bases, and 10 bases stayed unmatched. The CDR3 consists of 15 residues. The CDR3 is CASSLGDRDHNEQFF. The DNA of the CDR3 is TGTGCCAGCAGTCTAGGGGACAGAGATCACAATGAGCAGTTCTTC. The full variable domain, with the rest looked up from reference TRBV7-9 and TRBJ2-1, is DTGVSQNPRHKITKRGQNVTFRCDPISEHNRLYWYRQTLGQGPEFLTYFQNEAQLEKSRLLSDRFSAERPKGSFSTLEIQRTEQGDSAMYLCASSLGDRDHNEQFFGPGTRLTVL.

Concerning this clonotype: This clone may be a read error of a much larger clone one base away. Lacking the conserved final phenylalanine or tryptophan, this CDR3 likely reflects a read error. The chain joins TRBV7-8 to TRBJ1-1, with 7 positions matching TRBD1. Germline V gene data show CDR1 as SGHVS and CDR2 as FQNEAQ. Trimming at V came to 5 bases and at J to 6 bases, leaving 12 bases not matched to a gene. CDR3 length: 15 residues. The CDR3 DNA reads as TGTGCCAGCAGCCACAACGACAGGGTTATTCCTGAAGCTTTCCTT. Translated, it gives CASSHNDRVIPEAFL.

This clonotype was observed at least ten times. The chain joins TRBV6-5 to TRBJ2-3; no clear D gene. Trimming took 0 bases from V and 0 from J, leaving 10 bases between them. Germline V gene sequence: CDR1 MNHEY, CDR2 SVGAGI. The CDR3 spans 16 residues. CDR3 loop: CASSYSAGWSTDTQYF. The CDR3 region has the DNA TGTGCCAGCAGTTACTCGGCAGGTTGGAGCACAGATACGCAGTATTTT.

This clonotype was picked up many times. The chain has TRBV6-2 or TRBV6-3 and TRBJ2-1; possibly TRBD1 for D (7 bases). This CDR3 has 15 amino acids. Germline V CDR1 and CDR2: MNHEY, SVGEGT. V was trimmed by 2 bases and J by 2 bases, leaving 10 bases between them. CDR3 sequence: CASSYDREAYNEQFF. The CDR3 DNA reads TGTGCCAGCAGTTACGACAGGGAGGCCTACAATGAGCAGTTCTTC.